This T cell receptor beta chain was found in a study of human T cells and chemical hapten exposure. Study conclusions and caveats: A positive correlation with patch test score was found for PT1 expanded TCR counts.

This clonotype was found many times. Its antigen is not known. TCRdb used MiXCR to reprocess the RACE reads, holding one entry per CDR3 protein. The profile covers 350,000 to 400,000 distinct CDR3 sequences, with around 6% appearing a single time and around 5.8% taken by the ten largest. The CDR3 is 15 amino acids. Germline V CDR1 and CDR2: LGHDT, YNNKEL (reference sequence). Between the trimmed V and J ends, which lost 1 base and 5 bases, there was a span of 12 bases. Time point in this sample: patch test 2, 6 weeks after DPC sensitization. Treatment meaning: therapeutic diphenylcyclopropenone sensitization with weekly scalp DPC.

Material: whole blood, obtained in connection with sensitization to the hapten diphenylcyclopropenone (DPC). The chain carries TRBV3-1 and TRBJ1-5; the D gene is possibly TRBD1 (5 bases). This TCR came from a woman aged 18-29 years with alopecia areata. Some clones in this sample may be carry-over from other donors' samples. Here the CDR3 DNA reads TGTGCCAGCAGCCAAGCAGGGTTTGAACATCAGCCCCAGCATTTT. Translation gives CASSQAGFEHQPQHF.